Presented here are 2 T cell receptor beta chains from one specimen sequenced in a study of OX40 agonist ivuxolimab in advanced cancers. TCRdb's copy holds only in-frame clones and misses some; the assay was immunoSEQ multiplex PCR. The repertoire has some 32,000 clones, over 80% of them found once; the top ten carry approximately 21%. Sequencing was performed on CD4+ or CD8+ T cells sorted from blood, taken in a trial of the OX40 agonist ivuxolimab. These TCRs come from an adult with an advanced solid tumor such as melanoma, head and neck, liver or kidney cancer.

The rearrangement uses TRBV21-1 and TRBJ2-1. TRBV21-1 is listed as a pseudogene. The CDR3 runs to 14 residues. The CDR3 sequence is CASSLLLWEGEQFF. As DNA, the CDR3 is TGTGCCAGCAGCCTCCTCCTTTGGGAAGGTGAGCAGTTCTTC.

The chain has TRBV7-8 and TRBJ2-1; a possible D gene is TRBD2 (5 bases). This CDR3 has 12 residues. Germline loops: CDR1 SGHVS, CDR2 FQNEAQ. With 5 bases removed from V and 9 bases from J, the gap between germline ends came to 11 bases. CDR3 nucleotide sequence: TGTGCCAGCAGCAGTATAGCGACTGAGCAGTTCTTC. Protein product: CASSSIATEQFF. Based on the CDR3 plus reference TRBV7-8 and TRBJ2-1, the full variable domain is GAGVSQSPRYKVAKRGQDVALRCDPISGHVSLFWYQQALGQGPEFLTYFQNEAQLDKSGLPSDRFFAERPEGSVSTLKIQRTQQEDSAVYLCASSSIATEQFFGPGTRLTVL.